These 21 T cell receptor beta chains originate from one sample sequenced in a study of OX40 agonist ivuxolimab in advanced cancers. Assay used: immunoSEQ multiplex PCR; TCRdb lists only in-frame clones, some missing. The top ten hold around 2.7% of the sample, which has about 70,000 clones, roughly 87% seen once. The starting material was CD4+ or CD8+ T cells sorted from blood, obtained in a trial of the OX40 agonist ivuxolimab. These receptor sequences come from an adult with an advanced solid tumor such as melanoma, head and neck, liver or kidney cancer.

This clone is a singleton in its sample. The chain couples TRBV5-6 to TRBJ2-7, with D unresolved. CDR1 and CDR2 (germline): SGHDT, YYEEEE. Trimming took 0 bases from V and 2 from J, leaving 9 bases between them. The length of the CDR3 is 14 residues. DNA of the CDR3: TGTGCCAGCAGCTTGGGAGCAGGAACCTACGAGCAGTACTTC. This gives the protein CASSLGAGTYEQYF.

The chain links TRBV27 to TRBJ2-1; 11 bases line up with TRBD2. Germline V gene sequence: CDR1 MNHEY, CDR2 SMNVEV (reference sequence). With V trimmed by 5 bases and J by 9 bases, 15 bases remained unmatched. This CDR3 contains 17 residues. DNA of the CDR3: TGTGCCAGCAGTCTCGGGCTAGCGGGGGGCTCACGGGTTGAGCAGTTCTTC. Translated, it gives CASSLGLAGGSRVEQFF.

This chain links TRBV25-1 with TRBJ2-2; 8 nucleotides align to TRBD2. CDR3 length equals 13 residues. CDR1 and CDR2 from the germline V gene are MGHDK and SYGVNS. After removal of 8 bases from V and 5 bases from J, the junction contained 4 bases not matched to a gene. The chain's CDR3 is CASALAGTGELFF. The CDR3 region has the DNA TGTGCCAGCGCCCTAGCGGGTACCGGGGAGCTGTTTTTT.

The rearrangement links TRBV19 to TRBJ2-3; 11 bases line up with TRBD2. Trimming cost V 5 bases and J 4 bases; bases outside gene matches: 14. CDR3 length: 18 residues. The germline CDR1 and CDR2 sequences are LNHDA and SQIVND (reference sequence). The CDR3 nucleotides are TGTGCCAGTAGTCATGGTGCTAGCGGGGGGCCACTCCCAGATACGCAGTATTTT. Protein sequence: CASSHGASGGPLPDTQYF.

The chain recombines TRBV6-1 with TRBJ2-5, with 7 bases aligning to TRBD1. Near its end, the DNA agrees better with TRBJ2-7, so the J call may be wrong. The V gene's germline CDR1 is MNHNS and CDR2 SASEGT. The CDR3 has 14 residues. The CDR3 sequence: CASSGTGPPYEQYF. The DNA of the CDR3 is TGTGCCAGCAGTGGGACAGGACCCCCCTACGAGCAGTACTTC.

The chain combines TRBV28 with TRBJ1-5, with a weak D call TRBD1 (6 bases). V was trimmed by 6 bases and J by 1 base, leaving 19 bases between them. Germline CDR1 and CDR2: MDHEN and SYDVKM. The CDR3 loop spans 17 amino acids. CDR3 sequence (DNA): TGTGCCAGCAGGGATAGGGGGGAAAGACTGAGCAATCAGCCCCAGCATTTT. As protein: CASRDRGERLSNQPQHF.

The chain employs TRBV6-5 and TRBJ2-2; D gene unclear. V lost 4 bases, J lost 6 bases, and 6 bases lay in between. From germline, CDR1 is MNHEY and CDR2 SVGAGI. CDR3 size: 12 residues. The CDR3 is CASSFPPGELFF. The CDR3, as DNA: TGTGCCAGCAGTTTCCCCCCCGGGGAGCTGTTTTTT.

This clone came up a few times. This chain's CDR3 is CASRARGDSGGPQHF. CDR3 bases: TGTGCCAGCAGAGCAAGGGGGGACAGTGGGGGGCCCCAGCATTTT. This rearrangement joins TRBV28 to TRBJ1-5, with 7 bases fitting TRBD1. CDR1 and CDR2 from the germline V gene are MDHEN and SYDVKM. V lost 6 bases to trimming and J lost 9 bases; unmatched junction nucleotides: 14. The CDR3 contains 15 residues. Combining the CDR3 with reference TRBV28 and TRBJ1-5 gives the whole variable domain DVKVTQSSRYLVKRTGEKVFLECVQDMDHENMFWYRQDPGLGLRLIYFSYDVKMKEKGDIPEGYSVSREKKERFSLILESASTNQTSMYLCASRARGDSGGPQHFGDGTRLSIL.

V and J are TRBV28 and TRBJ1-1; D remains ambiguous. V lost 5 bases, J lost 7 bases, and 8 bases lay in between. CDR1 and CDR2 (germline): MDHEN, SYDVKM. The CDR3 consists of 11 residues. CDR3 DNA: TGTGCCAGCAGTCTTACACGTGAAGCTTTCTTT. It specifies CASSLTREAFF.

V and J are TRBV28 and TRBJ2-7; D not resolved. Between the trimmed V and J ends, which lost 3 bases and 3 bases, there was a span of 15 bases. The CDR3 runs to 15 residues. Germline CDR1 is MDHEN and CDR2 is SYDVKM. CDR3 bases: TGTGCCAGCAGTTTGGCCCAATTGGGCCTCTACGAGCAGTACTTC. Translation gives CASSLAQLGLYEQYF.

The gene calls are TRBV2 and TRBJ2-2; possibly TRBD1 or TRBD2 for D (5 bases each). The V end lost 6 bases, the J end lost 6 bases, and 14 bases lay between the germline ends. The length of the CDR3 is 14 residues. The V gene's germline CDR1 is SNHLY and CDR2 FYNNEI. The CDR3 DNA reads TGTGCCAGCAGGGGGGACCATCAGTCCGGGGAGCTGTTTTTT. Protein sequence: CASRGDHQSGELFF.

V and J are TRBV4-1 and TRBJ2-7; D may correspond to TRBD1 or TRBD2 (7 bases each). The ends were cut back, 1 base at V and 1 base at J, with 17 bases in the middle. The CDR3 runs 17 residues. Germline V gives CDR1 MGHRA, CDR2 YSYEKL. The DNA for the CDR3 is TGCGCCAGCAGCCAAGGCGGGAGACAGGGAAGGTCCTACGAGCAGTACTTC. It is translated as CASSQGGRQGRSYEQYF.

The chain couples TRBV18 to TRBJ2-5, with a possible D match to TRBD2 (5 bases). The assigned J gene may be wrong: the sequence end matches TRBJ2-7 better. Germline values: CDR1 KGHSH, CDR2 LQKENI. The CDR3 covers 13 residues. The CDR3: CASSRGPGYEQYF. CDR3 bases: TGTGCCAGCTCACGCGGGCCCGGTTACGAGCAGTACTTC.

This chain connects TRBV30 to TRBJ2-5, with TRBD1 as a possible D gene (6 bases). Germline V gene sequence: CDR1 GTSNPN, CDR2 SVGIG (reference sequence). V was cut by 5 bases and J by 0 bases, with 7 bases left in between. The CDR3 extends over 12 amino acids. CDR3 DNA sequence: TGTGCCTGGGGGACAAACCAAGAGACCCAGTACTTC. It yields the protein CAWGTNQETQYF.

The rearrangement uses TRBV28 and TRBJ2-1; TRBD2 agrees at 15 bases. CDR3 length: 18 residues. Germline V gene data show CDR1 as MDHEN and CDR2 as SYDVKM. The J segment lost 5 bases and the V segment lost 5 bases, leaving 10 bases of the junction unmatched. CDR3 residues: CASSTTGLAGGYHNEQFF. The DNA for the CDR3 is TGTGCCAGCAGTACCACAGGACTAGCGGGGGGGTATCACAATGAGCAGTTCTTC.

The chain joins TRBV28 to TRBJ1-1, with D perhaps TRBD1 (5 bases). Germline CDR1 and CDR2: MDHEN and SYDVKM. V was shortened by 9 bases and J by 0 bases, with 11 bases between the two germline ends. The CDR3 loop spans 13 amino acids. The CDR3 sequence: CASKGVLNTEAFF. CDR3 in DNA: TGTGCCAGTAAAGGGGTCCTGAACACTGAAGCTTTCTTT.

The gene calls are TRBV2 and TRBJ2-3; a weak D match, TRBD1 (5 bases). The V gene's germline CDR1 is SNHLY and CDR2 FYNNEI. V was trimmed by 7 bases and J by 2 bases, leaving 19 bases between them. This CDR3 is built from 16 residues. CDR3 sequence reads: CASTLVRGSNTDTQYF. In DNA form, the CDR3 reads TGTGCCAGCACGTTAGTAAGGGGCTCAAACACAGATACGCAGTATTTT.

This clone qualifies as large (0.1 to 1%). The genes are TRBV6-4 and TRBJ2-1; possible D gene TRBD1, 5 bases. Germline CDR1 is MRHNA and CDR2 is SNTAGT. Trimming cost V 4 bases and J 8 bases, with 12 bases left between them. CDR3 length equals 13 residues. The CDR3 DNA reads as TGTGCCAGCAGTGTGGAAGCACAGGATGAGCAGTTCTTC. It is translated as CASSVEAQDEQFF.

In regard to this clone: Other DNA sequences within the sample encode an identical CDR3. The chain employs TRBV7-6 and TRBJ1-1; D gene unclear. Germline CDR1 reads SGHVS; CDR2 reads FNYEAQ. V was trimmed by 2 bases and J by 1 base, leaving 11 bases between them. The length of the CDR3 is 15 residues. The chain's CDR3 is CASSLTAGPNTEAFF. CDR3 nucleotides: TGTGCCAGCAGCTTAACGGCTGGACCGAACACTGAAGCTTTCTTT.

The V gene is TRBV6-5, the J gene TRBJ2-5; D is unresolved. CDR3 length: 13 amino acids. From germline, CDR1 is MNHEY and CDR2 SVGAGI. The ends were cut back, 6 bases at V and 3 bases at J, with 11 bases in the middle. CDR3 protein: CASRWTVKETQYF. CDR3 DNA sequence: TGTGCCAGCAGATGGACGGTAAAAGAGACCCAGTACTTC.

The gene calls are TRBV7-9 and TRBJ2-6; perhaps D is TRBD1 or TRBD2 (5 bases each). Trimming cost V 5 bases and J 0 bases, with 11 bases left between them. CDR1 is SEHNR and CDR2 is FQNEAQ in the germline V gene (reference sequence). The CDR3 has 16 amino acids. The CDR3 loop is CASSMGRRSGANVLTF. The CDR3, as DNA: TGTGCCAGCAGCATGGGACGCCGCTCTGGGGCCAACGTCCTGACTTTC.